This T cell receptor beta chain came from a study of OX40 agonist ivuxolimab in advanced cancers. About the research overall: An agonistic human IgG2 monoclonal antibody against OX40 (CD134) was given. Eligibility admitted prior anti-PD-1, anti-PD-L1 or anti-CTLA-4 therapy; around 38% had some.

Sampled blood was obtained at baseline, cycle 4 day 1, and cycle 7 day 1. The V and J ends lost 5 bases and 12 bases respectively, with 19 bases between them. Per germline, CDR1 SGHTA and CDR2 FQGNSA. This CDR3 has 13 amino acids. Only in-frame clones appear in the TCRdb table, and some are missing; sequencing was by immunoSEQ multiplex PCR. The sample yields about 88,000 clones, around 85% seen once. This clone was detected a few times. The receptor's source is an adult with an advanced solid tumor such as melanoma, head and neck, liver or kidney cancer. The source material was CD4+ or CD8+ T cells sorted from blood, sampled in a trial of the OX40 agonist ivuxolimab. The gene calls are TRBV7-2 and TRBJ2-5; D remains ambiguous. The CDR3 DNA reads TGTGCCAGCAGCCTGCCCAATGGCAGGAGCGAGTACTTC. This gives the protein CASSLPNGRSEYF. Full variable domain (rest looked up from reference TRBV7-2 and TRBJ2-5): GAGVSQSPSNKVTEKGKDVELRCDPISGHTALYWYRQSLGQGLEFLIYFQGNSAPDKSGLPSDRFSAERTGGSVSTLTIQRTQQEDSAVYLCASSLPNGRSEYFGPGTRLLVL.